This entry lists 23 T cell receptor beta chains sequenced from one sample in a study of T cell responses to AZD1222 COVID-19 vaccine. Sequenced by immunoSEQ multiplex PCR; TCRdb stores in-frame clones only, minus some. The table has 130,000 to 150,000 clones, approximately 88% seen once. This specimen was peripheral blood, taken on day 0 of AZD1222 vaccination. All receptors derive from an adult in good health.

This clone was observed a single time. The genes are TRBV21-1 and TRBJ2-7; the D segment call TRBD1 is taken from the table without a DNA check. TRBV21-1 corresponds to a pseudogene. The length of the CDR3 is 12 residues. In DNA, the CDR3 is TGTGCCGGCAACAGGGTTTCGAACGAGCAGTACTTC. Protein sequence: CAGNRVSNEQYF.

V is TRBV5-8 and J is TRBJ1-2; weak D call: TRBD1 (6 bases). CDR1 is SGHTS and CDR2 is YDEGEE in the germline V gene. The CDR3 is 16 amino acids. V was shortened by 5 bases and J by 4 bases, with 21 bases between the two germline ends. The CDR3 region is CASSSPNGQMIYGYTF. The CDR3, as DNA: TGTGCCAGCAGTTCACCCAATGGACAGATGATCTATGGCTACACCTTC.

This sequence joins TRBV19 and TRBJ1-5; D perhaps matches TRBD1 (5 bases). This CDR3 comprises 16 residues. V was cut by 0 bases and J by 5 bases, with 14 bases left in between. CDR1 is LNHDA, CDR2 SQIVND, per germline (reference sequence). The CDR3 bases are TGTGCCAGTAGTATAGATTTCGATCAGGGACATCAGCCCCAGCATTTT. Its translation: CASSIDFDQGHQPQHF. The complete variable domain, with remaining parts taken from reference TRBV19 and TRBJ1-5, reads DGGITQSPKYLFRKEGQNVTLSCEQNLNHDAMYWYRQDPGQGLRLIYYSQIVNDFQKGDIAEGYSVSREKKESFPLTVTSAQKNPTAFYLCASSIDFDQGHQPQHFGDGTRLSIL.

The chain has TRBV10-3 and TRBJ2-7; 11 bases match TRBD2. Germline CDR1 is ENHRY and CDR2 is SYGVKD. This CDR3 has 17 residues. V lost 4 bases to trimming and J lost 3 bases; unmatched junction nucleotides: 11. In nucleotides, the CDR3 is TGTGCCATCAGTGGCCATTCGACTAGCGGGGAGGGCTACGAGCAGTACTTC. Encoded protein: CAISGHSTSGEGYEQYF.

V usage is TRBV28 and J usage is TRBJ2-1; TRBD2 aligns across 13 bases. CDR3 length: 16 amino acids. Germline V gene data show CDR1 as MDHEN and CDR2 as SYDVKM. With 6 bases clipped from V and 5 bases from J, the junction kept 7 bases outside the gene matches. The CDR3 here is CASRGTGLAGHNEQFF. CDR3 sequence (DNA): TGTGCCAGCAGGGGAACGGGACTAGCGGGACACAATGAGCAGTTCTTC.

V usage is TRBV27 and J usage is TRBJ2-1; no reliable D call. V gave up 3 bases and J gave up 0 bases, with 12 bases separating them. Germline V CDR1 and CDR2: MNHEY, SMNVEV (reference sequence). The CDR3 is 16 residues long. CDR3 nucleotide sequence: TGTGCCAGCAGTTTCAAAGACCCGGGCTCCTACAATGAGCAGTTCTTC. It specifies CASSFKDPGSYNEQFF.

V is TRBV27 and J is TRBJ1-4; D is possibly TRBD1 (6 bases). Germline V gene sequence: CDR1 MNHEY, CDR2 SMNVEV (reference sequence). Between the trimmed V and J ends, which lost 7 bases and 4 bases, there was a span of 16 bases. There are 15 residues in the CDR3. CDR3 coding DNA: TGTGCCAGCAACCCCCGGGGGGCCGGTAATGAAAAACTGTTTTTT. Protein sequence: CASNPRGAGNEKLFF.

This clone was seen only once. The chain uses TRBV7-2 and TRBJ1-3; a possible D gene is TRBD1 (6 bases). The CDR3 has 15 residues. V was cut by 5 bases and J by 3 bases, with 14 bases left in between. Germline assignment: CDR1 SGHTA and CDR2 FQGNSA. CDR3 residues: CASSTRGRDGNTIYF. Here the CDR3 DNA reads TGTGCCAGCAGCACAAGGGGGAGGGATGGAAACACCATATATTTT.

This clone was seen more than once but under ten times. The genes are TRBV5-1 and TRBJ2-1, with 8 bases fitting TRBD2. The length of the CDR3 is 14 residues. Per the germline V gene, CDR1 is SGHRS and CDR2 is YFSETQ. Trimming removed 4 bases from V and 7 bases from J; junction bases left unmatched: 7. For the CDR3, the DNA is TGCGCCAGCAGCGAGGGGACTAGAGGGAATGAGCAGTTCTTC. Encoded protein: CASSEGTRGNEQFF.

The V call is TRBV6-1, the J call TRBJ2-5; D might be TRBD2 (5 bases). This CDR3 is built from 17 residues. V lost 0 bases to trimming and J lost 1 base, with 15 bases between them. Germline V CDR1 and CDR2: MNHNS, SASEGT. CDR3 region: CASSEAILASGQETQYF. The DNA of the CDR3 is TGTGCCAGCAGTGAAGCGATTCTGGCGAGCGGCCAAGAGACCCAGTACTTC.

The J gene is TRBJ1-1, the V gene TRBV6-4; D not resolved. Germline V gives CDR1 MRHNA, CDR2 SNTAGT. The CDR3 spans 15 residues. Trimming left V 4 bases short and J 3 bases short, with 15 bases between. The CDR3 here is CASSASRAGDTEAFF. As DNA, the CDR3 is TGTGCCAGCAGTGCCTCCCGGGCTGGGGACACTGAAGCTTTCTTT.

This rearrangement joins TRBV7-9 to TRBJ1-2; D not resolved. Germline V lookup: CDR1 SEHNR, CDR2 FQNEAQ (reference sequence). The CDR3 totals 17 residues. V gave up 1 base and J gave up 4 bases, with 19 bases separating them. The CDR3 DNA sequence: TGTGCCAGCAGCTTAGGACCGAGACCCCAGGCGGGCTATGGCTACACCTTC. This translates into CASSLGPRPQAGYGYTF.

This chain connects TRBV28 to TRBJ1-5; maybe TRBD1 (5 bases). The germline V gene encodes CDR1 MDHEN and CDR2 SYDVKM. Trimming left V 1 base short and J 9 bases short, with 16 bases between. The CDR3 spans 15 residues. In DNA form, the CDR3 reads TGTGCCAGCAGTTTATTAGTCGGCAGGGTCGGGCCCCAGCATTTT. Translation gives CASSLLVGRVGPQHF.

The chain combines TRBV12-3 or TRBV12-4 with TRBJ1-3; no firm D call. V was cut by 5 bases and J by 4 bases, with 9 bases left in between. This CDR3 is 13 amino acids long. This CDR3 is CASSRTRGNTIYF. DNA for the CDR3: TGTGCCAGCAGTAGGACCAGGGGAAACACCATATATTTT.

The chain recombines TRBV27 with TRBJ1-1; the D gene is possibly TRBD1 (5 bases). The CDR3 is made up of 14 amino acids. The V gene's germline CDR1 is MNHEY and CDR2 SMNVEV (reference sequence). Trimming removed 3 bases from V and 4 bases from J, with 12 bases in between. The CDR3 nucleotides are TGTGCCAGCAGTTTTGGGGGTTCGGTCACTGAAGCTTTCTTT. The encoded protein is CASSFGGSVTEAFF.

CDR3 residues: CAISGFGTSDNEQFF. CDR3 DNA sequence: TGTGCCATCAGTGGGTTCGGGACTAGTGACAATGAGCAGTTCTTC. The chain recombines TRBV10-3 with TRBJ2-1, with 8 bases aligning to TRBD2. CDR3 size: 15 residues. Germline V gene data show CDR1 as ENHRY and CDR2 as SYGVKD. The trim removed 4 bases at V and 5 bases at J, leaving 7 bases unmatched.

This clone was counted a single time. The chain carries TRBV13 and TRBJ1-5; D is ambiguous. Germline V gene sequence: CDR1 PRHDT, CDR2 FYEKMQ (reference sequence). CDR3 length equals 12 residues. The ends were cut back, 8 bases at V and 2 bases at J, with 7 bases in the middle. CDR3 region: CASGVRNQPQHF. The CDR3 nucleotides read TGTGCCAGCGGGGTACGCAATCAGCCCCAGCATTTT.

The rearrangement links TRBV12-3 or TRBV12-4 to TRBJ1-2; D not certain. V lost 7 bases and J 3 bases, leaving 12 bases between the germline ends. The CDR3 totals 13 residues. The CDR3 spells CASTPGQYYGYTF. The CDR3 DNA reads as TGTGCCAGCACTCCCGGTCAATACTATGGCTACACCTTC.

The CDR3 is CASSLGGSEAGELFF. For the CDR3, the DNA is TGTGCCAGCAGCTTGGGCGGGAGTGAGGCCGGGGAGCTGTTTTTT. The rearrangement links TRBV7-6 to TRBJ2-2; 7 bases are a match to TRBD2. The CDR3 is made up of 15 amino acids. Looked up from germline, CDR1 is SGHVS and CDR2 is FNYEAQ. Trimming took 3 bases from V and 6 from J; bases not matched to a gene: 7.

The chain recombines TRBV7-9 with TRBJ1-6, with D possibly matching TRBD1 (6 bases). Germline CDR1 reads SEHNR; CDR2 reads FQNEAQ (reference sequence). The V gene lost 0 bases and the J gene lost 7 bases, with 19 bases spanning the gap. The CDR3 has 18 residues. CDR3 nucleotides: TGTGCCAGCAGCTTAGCCGGGGGAATCCGTCAGGGGAATTCACCCCTCCACTTT. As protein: CASSLAGGIRQGNSPLHF.

CDR3 bases: TGTGCCAGCAGCCATGGGACAGGGGGAGGGTACGAGCAGTACTTC. Amino acids: CASSHGTGGGYEQYF. The chain combines TRBV14 with TRBJ2-7; 11 bases are a match to TRBD1. The CDR3 runs 15 residues. Losses at the gene ends were 3 bases for V and 4 bases for J; bases not matched to a gene: 5. Looked up from germline, CDR1 is SGHDN and CDR2 is FVKESK.

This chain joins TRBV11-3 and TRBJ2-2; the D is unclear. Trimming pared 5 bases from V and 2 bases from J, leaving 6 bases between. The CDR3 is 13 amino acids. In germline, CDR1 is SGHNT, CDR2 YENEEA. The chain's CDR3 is CASSPFNTGELFF. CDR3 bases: TGTGCCAGCAGCCCCTTCAACACCGGGGAGCTGTTTTTT.

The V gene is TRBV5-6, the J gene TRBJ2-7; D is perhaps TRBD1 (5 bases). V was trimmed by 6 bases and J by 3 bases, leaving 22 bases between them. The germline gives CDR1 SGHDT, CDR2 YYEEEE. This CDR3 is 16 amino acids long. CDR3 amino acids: CASNRYRLTEVYEQYF. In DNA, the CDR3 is TGTGCCAGCAACCGTTACAGGCTCACAGAGGTCTACGAGCAGTACTTC.